This paragraph reports one T cell receptor beta chain. Its target is unknown. Amplification used 60 Vbeta primers and 13 Jbeta primers. This table comes from immunoSEQ multiplex PCR, and its TCRdb copy is limited to in-frame clones, with some not included. The sample holds 84,000 or so clones, around four fifths seen once. V lost 4 bases and J 6 bases, leaving 13 bases between the germline ends. The CDR3 length is 13 residues. From germline, CDR1 is GTSNPN and CDR2 SVGIG (reference sequence). This specimen belongs to a study of cytomegalovirus exposure and HLA in healthy donors. Looking at the study overall: A prior study identified 117 million unique TCR beta sequences from around 180 million T cells.

Broader study findings: Generally TCR sequences proved uncommon, though certain public TCRs appeared in numerous donors. Indistinguishability led to the exclusion of some V segments, TRBV6-2 and TRBV6-3 included. The study flagged around 150 TCR beta chains as cytomegalovirus-associated.

This chain joins TRBV30 and TRBJ1-5, with D tentatively TRBD1 (5 bases). Source material: PBMCs. The clonotype originates from a boy aged 5-17 years in good health and CMV-seronegative. The chain's CDR3 is CAWTLGRGQPQHF. The CDR3 DNA reads TGTGCCTGGACCCTTGGGAGGGGTCAGCCCCAGCATTTT. Full variable domain (remainder filled in from reference TRBV30 and TRBJ1-5): SQTIHQWPATLVQPVGSPLSLECTVEGTSNPNLYWYRQAAGRGLQLLFYSVGIGQISSEVPQNLSASRPQDRQFILSSKKLLLSDSGFYLCAWTLGRGQPQHFGDGTRLSIL.